Listed here are 10 T cell receptor beta chains from one sample, sequenced in a study of lung T cells in sarcoidosis with Löfgren's syndrome. Each CDR3 protein is one row after TCRdb ran MiXCR on the reads. The data hold more than 6,500 distinct CDR3 sequences, with 20% to 25% observed a single time. The sample comprised CD4+ T cells from bronchoalveolar lavage fluid. The receptors were gathered from a human donor with sarcoidosis (Löfgren's syndrome or another form), or a control subject (not recorded which).

Worth noting for this clonotype: This may be a read error: a much more frequent sequence differs by one nucleotide. The conserved phenylalanine or tryptophan is not found at the CDR3 terminus, so this likely reflects a read error. The chain recombines TRBV6-1 with TRBJ1-1; TRBD1 is a possible D gene (6 bases). This CDR3 region has 14 residues. CDR1 MNHNS and CDR2 SASEGT come from the germline V gene. V lost 2 bases, J lost 7 bases, and 14 bases lay in between. This CDR3 reads CASSEQGRSDEAFL. CDR3 nucleotide sequence: TGTGCCAGCAGTGAACAGGGGCGATCGGATGAAGCTTTCCTT.

This clonotype occurred a few times. The chain joins TRBV5-1 to TRBJ2-7; D gene unclear. Germline CDR1 and CDR2: SGHRS and YFSETQ. V was trimmed by 1 base and J by 2 bases, leaving 10 bases between them. The CDR3 consists of 14 residues. CDR3 sequence (DNA): TGCGCCAGCAGCTTGACGGGTATTGCCTACGAGCAGTACTTC. Its translation is CASSLTGIAYEQYF. Full variable domain (rest looked up from reference TRBV5-1 and TRBJ2-7): KAGVTQTPRYLIKTRGQQVTLSCSPISGHRSVSWYQQTPGQGLQFLFEYFSETQRNKGNFPGRFSGRQFSNSRSEMNVSTLELGDSALYLCASSLTGIAYEQYFGPGTRLTVT.

This clonotype was detected many times. The rearrangement uses TRBV12-3 or TRBV12-4 and TRBJ1-2; D is undetermined. This CDR3 contains 11 residues. The V gene lost 1 base and the J gene lost 10 bases, with 7 bases spanning the gap. CDR3 amino acids: CASSLGTSYTF. For the CDR3, the DNA is TGTGCCAGCAGTTTAGGTACCTCCTACACCTTC.

At least ten counts were recorded for this clonotype. The gene calls are TRBV4-1 and TRBJ2-2; possibly TRBD2 for D (7 bases). Germline CDR1 is MGHRA and CDR2 is YSYEKL. V lost 1 base to trimming and J lost 9 bases, with 21 bases between them. The CDR3 covers 17 residues. CDR3 region: CASSQASGRGLNRELFF. CDR3 bases: TGCGCCAGCAGCCAAGCTAGCGGCAGGGGCCTTAACAGGGAGCTGTTTTTT.

This clonotype has a handful of counts. The rearrangement links TRBV20-1 to TRBJ2-1; D ambiguous. CDR3 length: 14 amino acids. CDR1 is DFQATT, CDR2 SNEGSKA, per germline (reference sequence). Trimming pared 5 bases from V and 7 bases from J, leaving 18 bases between. CDR3 sequence reads: CSAGDPVHANEQFF. CDR3 nucleotides: TGCAGTGCTGGGGATCCCGTCCACGCTAATGAGCAGTTCTTC.

This clonotype was recorded at least ten times. This chain uses TRBV5-1 with TRBJ2-7; TRBD2 matches 8 bases. Germline CDR1 and CDR2: SGHRS and YFSETQ. The CDR3 sequence is 15 residues long. Trimming cost V 4 bases and J 3 bases; bases outside gene matches: 9. CDR3 in amino acids: CASSPSPGGGYEQYF. The CDR3 DNA is TGCGCCAGCAGCCCCAGCCCCGGGGGGGGCTACGAGCAGTACTTC.

To note about this clonotype: A read error is possible here, since a much larger clone lies one base away. The chain has TRBV6-1 and TRBJ2-2; D might be TRBD1 (5 bases). Looked up from germline, CDR1 is MNHNS and CDR2 is SASEGT. The length of the CDR3 is 13 residues. Between the trimmed V and J ends, which lost 7 bases and 7 bases, there was a span of 13 bases. CDR3 coding DNA: TGTGCCAGCATTCGGTGGGGCGGCGGGGAGCTGTTTTTT. This sequence encodes CASIRWGGGELFF.

This clonotype has a count of ten or more. The chain employs TRBV18 and TRBJ2-5, with D uncertain. Germline CDR1 and CDR2: KGHSH and LQKENI. CDR3 size: 14 residues. Trimming shortened V by 2 bases and J by 2 bases, and 9 bases separated the two germline ends. The CDR3 nucleotides are TGTGCCAGCTCACCAGATAGTGGGCAAGAGACCCAGTACTTC. Its protein product is CASSPDSGQETQYF. Full variable domain (missing parts from reference TRBV18 and TRBJ2-5): NAGVMQNPRHLVRRRGQEARLRCSPMKGHSHVYWYRQLPEEGLKFMVYLQKENIIDESGMPKERFSAEFPKEGPSILRIQQVVRGDSAAYFCASSPDSGQETQYFGPGTRLLVL.

CDR3 sequence (DNA): TGTGCTAGTGGTTCGGGTGGAGCCTACAATGAGCAGTTCTTC. Protein: CASGSGGAYNEQFF. The genes are TRBV12-5 and TRBJ2-1; D call uncertain. V was pared by 4 bases and J by 2 bases, with 9 bases between. Germline lookup yields CDR1 LGHNT and CDR2 FRNRAP. The CDR3 loop spans 14 amino acids.

This clonotype was seen at least ten times. V gene TRBV20-1 combines with J gene TRBJ1-1; D uncertain. Germline V gene data show CDR1 as DFQATT and CDR2 as SNEGSKA (reference sequence). The CDR3 covers 12 residues. The V and J ends lost 4 bases and 1 base respectively, with 7 bases between them. CDR3 bases: TGCAGTGCTACAAATCAGAACACTGAAGCTTTCTTT. Translated: CSATNQNTEAFF.